These 24 T cell receptor beta chains originate from one sample sequenced in a study of OX40 agonist ivuxolimab in advanced cancers. Clones were sequenced by immunoSEQ multiplex PCR, and TCRdb holds only the in-frame ones, with some missing. Among about 100,000 clones listed, approximately 94% were seen once. Material: CD4+ or CD8+ T cells sorted from blood, obtained in a trial of the OX40 agonist ivuxolimab. The source is an adult with an advanced solid tumor such as melanoma, head and neck, liver or kidney cancer.

This chain connects TRBV6-6 to TRBJ1-5; 9 nucleotides match TRBD1. Germline trimming cut 5 bases from V and 1 base from J; bases unmatched to any gene: 3. The CDR3 is 15 residues long. CDR1 is MNHNY and CDR2 is SVGAGI in the germline V gene (reference sequence). The CDR3 bases are TGTGCCAGCAGTCCCGGGACAGGGAGCAATCAGCCCCAGCATTTT. Its translation: CASSPGTGSNQPQHF.

The chain joins TRBV19 to TRBJ2-7, with 9 bases aligning to TRBD1. CDR3 length: 13 residues. The germline gives CDR1 LNHDA, CDR2 SQIVND (reference sequence). J lost 6 bases, V lost 7 bases, and 7 bases had no gene match. The CDR3 nucleotides read TGTGCCAGTAAGAGGGACAGGGCCTCCGAGCAGTACTTC. Its translation is CASKRDRASEQYF.

The sample holds one count of this clone. V gene TRBV11-2 combines with J gene TRBJ2-7; 9 bases line up with TRBD1. Trimming cost V 4 bases and J 3 bases; bases outside gene matches: 7. CDR3 length: 15 amino acids. In germline, CDR1 is SGHAT, CDR2 FQNNGV. The CDR3 bases are TGTGCCAGCAGCTCATCCGGGACAGGGATCTACGAGCAGTACTTC. Protein product: CASSSSGTGIYEQYF. Full variable domain (outside the CDR3, taken from reference TRBV11-2 and TRBJ2-7): EAGVAQSPRYKIIEKRQSVAFWCNPISGHATLYWYQQILGQGPKLLIQFQNNGVVDDSQLPKDRFSAERLKGVDSTLKIQPAKLEDSAVYLCASSSSGTGIYEQYFGPGTRLTVT.

This chain joins TRBV27 and TRBJ1-5; 8 nucleotides align to TRBD1. Germline V gene sequence: CDR1 MNHEY, CDR2 SMNVEV (reference sequence). The CDR3 is made up of 15 amino acids. With 4 bases clipped from V and 3 bases from J, the junction kept 5 bases outside the gene matches. The CDR3 spells CASSSRTGSNQPQHF. The CDR3 DNA reads TGTGCCAGCAGTTCCCGGACAGGGTCCAATCAGCCCCAGCATTTT.

CDR3 coding DNA: TGTGCCAGCAGTCCGGACAGAGTCGAGCAGTACTTC. This sequence encodes CASSPDRVEQYF. The chain is built from TRBV5-4 and TRBJ2-7; tentatively, D is TRBD1 (6 bases). Trimming removed 5 bases from V and 6 bases from J, with 12 bases in between. CDR1 is SGHNT, CDR2 YYREEE, per germline (reference sequence). This CDR3 contains 12 residues.

V and J are TRBV14 and TRBJ2-2; 8 positions match TRBD2. V lost 1 base to trimming and J lost 3 bases; unmatched junction nucleotides: 7. There are 17 residues in the CDR3. The germline V gene encodes CDR1 SGHDN and CDR2 FVKESK. Here the CDR3 reads CASSQVVSGTDTGELFF. CDR3 sequence (DNA): TGTGCCAGCAGCCAAGTCGTTAGCGGGACCGACACCGGGGAGCTGTTTTTT. Supplemented by reference TRBV14 and TRBJ2-2, the full variable domain reads EAGVTQFPSHSVIEKGQTVTLRCDPISGHDNLYWYRRVMGKEIKFLLHFVKESKQDESGMPNNRFLAERTGGTYSTLKVQPAELEDSGVYFCASSQVVSGTDTGELFFGEGSRLTVL.

The V call is TRBV29-1, the J call TRBJ2-1; D call uncertain. The CDR3 covers 11 residues. V gave up 6 bases and J gave up 5 bases, with 8 bases separating them. Germline V gene lookup returns CDR1 SQVTM and CDR2 ANQGSEA. The CDR3 coding sequence is TGCAGCGTCACCAGCAACAATGAGCAGTTCTTC. Translated, it gives CSVTSNNEQFF.

This chain joins TRBV28 and TRBJ1-3; no definite D call. Germline values: CDR1 MDHEN, CDR2 SYDVKM. This CDR3 contains 12 residues. V was pared by 6 bases and J by 0 bases, with 3 bases between. Written as DNA, the CDR3 is TGTGCCAGCAGGGACTCTGGAAACACCATATATTTT. Translating gives CASRDSGNTIYF.

The chain combines TRBV15 with TRBJ2-7, with 7 bases fitting TRBD1. Trimming at V came to 2 bases and at J to 3 bases, leaving 13 bases not matched to a gene. The CDR3 consists of 17 residues. Germline V gene sequence: CDR1 LNHNV, CDR2 YYDKDF (reference sequence). The CDR3 coding sequence is TGTGCCACCAGCAGAAGGATCACCGTCGGACAGGACTACGAGCAGTACTTC. Residues: CATSRRITVGQDYEQYF.

This chain links TRBV21-1 with TRBJ2-1; the DNA was not used to check the table's D call, TRBD1. TRBV21-1 is assigned pseudogene status. The CDR3 has 14 amino acids. CDR3 region: CASRGREYNNEQFF. DNA of the CDR3: TGTGCCAGCAGAGGCAGGGAATATAACAATGAGCAGTTCTTC.

This clone has just one count. J is TRBJ2-3 and V is TRBV11-2; D tentatively reads TRBD1 or TRBD2 (5 bases each). CDR1 is SGHAT, CDR2 FQNNGV, per germline. Deletions cut 1 base from V and 1 base from J, with 12 bases between. The CDR3 loop spans 16 amino acids. CDR3 sequence: CASSLGGWGGTDTQYF. In nucleotides, the CDR3 is TGTGCCAGCAGCTTAGGGGGCTGGGGAGGCACAGATACGCAGTATTTT.

The chain joins TRBV6-6 to TRBJ2-1; 11 bases are shared with TRBD1. V lost 5 bases to trimming and J lost 9 bases; unmatched junction nucleotides: 6. Germline V lookup: CDR1 MNHNY, CDR2 SVGAGI (reference sequence). The CDR3 is 14 amino acids. The DNA of the CDR3 is TGTGCCAGCAGTCTTTCCGGGACAGGGGGTGAGCAGTTCTTC. Its translation is CASSLSGTGGEQFF.

The V and J genes are TRBV10-3 and TRBJ2-1; 11 nucleotides line up with TRBD2. V shed 3 bases and J 4 bases; nucleotides not matched to a gene: 5. The CDR3 length is 16 residues. Germline CDR1 is ENHRY and CDR2 is SYGVKD. CDR3 DNA sequence: TGTGCCATCAGTGACTCCGGGACTAGCGGATACAATGAGCAGTTCTTC. The encoded protein is CAISDSGTSGYNEQFF.

The V call is TRBV15, the J call TRBJ2-3; 11 positions agree with TRBD2. The V gene's germline CDR1 is LNHNV and CDR2 YYDKDF (reference sequence). CDR3 size: 17 residues. The V segment lost 3 bases and the J segment 2 bases; nucleotides outside the gene matches: 7. CDR3 region: CATSSLLAGDLTDTQYF. As DNA, the CDR3 is TGTGCCACCAGCAGTCTACTAGCGGGGGACCTCACAGATACGCAGTATTTT.

The gene calls are TRBV5-6 and TRBJ2-5; D unclear. Trimming stripped 4 bases from V and 5 bases from J, with 18 bases between. The CDR3 is 15 amino acids. Per germline, CDR1 SGHDT and CDR2 YYEEEE. The CDR3 DNA reads TGTGCCAGCAGCCCTTGGATCTCATCTGGGGAGACCCAGTACTTC. Its translation: CASSPWISSGETQYF.

The rearrangement links TRBV9 to TRBJ2-1; no clear D gene. CDR1 is SGDLS and CDR2 is YYNGEE in the germline V gene. Trimming removed 2 bases at V and 4 bases at J, with 16 bases between. The CDR3 runs 16 residues. This chain's CDR3 is CASSVFRTATYNEQFF. The CDR3 nucleotides read TGTGCCAGCAGCGTCTTCAGGACCGCAACTTACAATGAGCAGTTCTTC.

This clone was counted once. The chain couples TRBV19 to TRBJ1-2; 8 nucleotides line up with TRBD1. V lost 9 bases to trimming and J lost 4 bases; unmatched junction nucleotides: 10. The CDR3 totals 14 residues. Germline V CDR1 and CDR2: LNHDA, SQIVND (reference sequence). The CDR3 is CASRDRGGGYGYTF. DNA of the CDR3: TGTGCCAGCCGAGACAGGGGAGGGGGCTATGGCTACACCTTC.

The chain carries TRBV9 and TRBJ2-7, with 9 bases identical to TRBD1. CDR1 is SGDLS and CDR2 is YYNGEE in the germline V gene. Unmatched junction bases numbered 8, after V lost 2 bases and J lost 5 bases. The CDR3 length is 15 residues. CDR3 nucleotides: TGTGCCAGCAGCGTCGCCGGGACAGGGAAGAACGAGCAGTACTTC. Protein product: CASSVAGTGKNEQYF.

This rearrangement joins TRBV5-5 to TRBJ1-5; no reliable D call. Between the trimmed V and J ends, which lost 0 bases and 9 bases, there was a span of 7 bases. The CDR3 has 12 amino acids. Germline V gene data show CDR1 as SGHKS and CDR2 as YYEKEE (reference sequence). The DNA of the CDR3 is TGTGCCAGCAGCTTGGAAGGAGGGCCCCAGCATTTT. It is translated as CASSLEGGPQHF.

This rearrangement joins TRBV18 to TRBJ1-1; the match to TRBD1 covers 7 bases. J was trimmed by 0 bases and V by 4 bases; bases with no gene match: 2. CDR1 is KGHSH and CDR2 is LQKENI in the germline V gene. This CDR3 has 14 residues. The CDR3 DNA follows: TGTGCCAGCTCACAAGGGACAGTGAACACTGAAGCTTTCTTT. Translation gives CASSQGTVNTEAFF.

This rearrangement joins TRBV19 to TRBJ2-1, with a tentative D call TRBD2 (6 bases). V was cut by 8 bases and J by 9 bases, with 17 bases left in between. Germline CDR1 is LNHDA and CDR2 is SQIVND (reference sequence). This CDR3 has 13 amino acids. CDR3 loop: CASSPGLLGEQFF. For the CDR3, the DNA is TGTGCCAGTTCACCGGGACTCCTTGGTGAGCAGTTCTTC.

This chain joins TRBV29-1 and TRBJ2-7, with D tentatively TRBD2 (6 bases). The CDR3 totals 11 residues. Germline V gene sequence: CDR1 SQVTM, CDR2 ANQGSEA. Trimming removed 4 bases at V and 9 bases at J, with 13 bases between. CDR3 DNA: TGCAGCGTTGGAGGGGAAGCGGGGCAGTACTTC. It translates to CSVGGEAGQYF.

This chain connects TRBV9 to TRBJ2-5; 9 positions match TRBD1. This CDR3 is built from 15 residues. V shed 4 bases, J shed 4 bases, and the junction held 8 bases outside the gene matches. Germline CDR1 reads SGDLS; CDR2 reads YYNGEE. CDR3 in amino acids: CASSIRDREAETQYF. The DNA for the CDR3 is TGTGCCAGCAGCATCCGGGACAGGGAGGCAGAGACCCAGTACTTC.

The CDR3 spells CASSLDGPSVVSTYEQYF. The CDR3 bases are TGTGCCAGCAGCTTGGACGGTCCCAGCGTCGTGAGCACCTACGAGCAGTACTTC. This chain joins TRBV5-4 and TRBJ2-7; D is unresolved. Germline loops: CDR1 SGHNT, CDR2 YYREEE (reference sequence). The V end was cut by 0 bases, the J end by 2 bases, with 21 bases between. The CDR3 runs to 18 residues.